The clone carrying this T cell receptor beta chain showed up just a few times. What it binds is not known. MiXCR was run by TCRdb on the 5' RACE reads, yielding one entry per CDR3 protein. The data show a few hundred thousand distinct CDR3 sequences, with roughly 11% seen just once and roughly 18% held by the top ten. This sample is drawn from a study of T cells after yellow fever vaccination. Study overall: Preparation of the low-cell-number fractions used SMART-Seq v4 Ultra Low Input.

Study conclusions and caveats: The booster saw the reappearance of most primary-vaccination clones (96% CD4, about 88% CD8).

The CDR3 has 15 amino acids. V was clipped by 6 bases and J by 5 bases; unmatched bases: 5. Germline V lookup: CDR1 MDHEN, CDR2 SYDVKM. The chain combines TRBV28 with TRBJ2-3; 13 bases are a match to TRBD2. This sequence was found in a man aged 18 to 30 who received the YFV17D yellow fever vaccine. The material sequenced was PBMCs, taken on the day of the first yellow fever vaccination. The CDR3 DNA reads TGTGCCAGCAGACAGACTAGCGGGGGGAGAGATACGCAGTATTTT. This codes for CASRQTSGGRDTQYF.